The 9 T cell receptor beta chains presented below share a single source sample, sequenced in a study of response to subunit inactivated influenza vaccine. Via MiXCR, TCRdb re-called the RT-PCR reads, giving one row per CDR3 protein. The data contain some 600,000 distinct CDR3 sequences, around 13% of them singletons. The sequencing here drew on PBMCs from blood, taken roughly 2 weeks before vaccination. These receptors originate from a man in his fifties or sixties who received an inactivated influenza vaccine.

This clonotype has just a few counts. The chain recombines TRBV12-3 or TRBV12-4 with TRBJ1-2; possible D gene TRBD1, 5 bases. This CDR3 has 12 residues. Deletions cut 5 bases from V and 8 bases from J, with 12 bases between. The CDR3 nucleotides read TGTGCCAGCAGTCCAGGGCCGGGAGGCTACACCTTC. This sequence encodes CASSPGPGGYTF.

This clonotype was counted at least ten times. The rearrangement uses TRBV12-3 or TRBV12-4 and TRBJ2-2; 10 bases match TRBD1. The CDR3 contains 17 residues. V lost 6 bases to trimming and J lost 5 bases; unmatched junction nucleotides: 12. CDR3 region: CASRHRKRDRGTGELFF. CDR3 sequence (DNA): TGTGCCAGCAGACACCGAAAAAGGGACAGGGGTACCGGGGAGCTGTTTTTT.

The chain carries TRBV5-1 and TRBJ2-7, with TRBD2 as a possible D gene (5 bases). CDR1 SGHRS and CDR2 YFSETQ come from the germline V gene. The germline V and J ends were trimmed by 4 bases and 1 base, with 18 bases remaining between them. The CDR3 runs 16 residues. The chain's CDR3 is CASSKQPGSGSYEQYF. For the CDR3, the DNA is TGCGCCAGCAGCAAACAACCGGGCAGCGGATCCTACGAGCAGTACTTC.

This clonotype was found a few times. The V call is TRBV5-5, the J call TRBJ1-1, with 8 bases identical to TRBD1. CDR1 and CDR2 (germline): SGHKS, YYEKEE (reference sequence). The length of the CDR3 is 14 residues. V dropped 3 bases and J dropped 4; count of bases not matched to a gene: 5. This CDR3 is CASSSGGAGTEAFF. The CDR3 region has the DNA TGTGCCAGCAGCTCAGGGGGCGCGGGCACTGAAGCTTTCTTT.

There are a few counts of this clonotype. This sequence joins TRBV29-1 and TRBJ1-1, with D tentatively TRBD1 (5 bases). The CDR3 extends over 15 amino acids. Germline-derived CDR1 and CDR2 are SQVTM and ANQGSEA. Trimming took off 7 bases at V and 1 base at J, with 19 bases between the two ends. In DNA form, the CDR3 reads TGCAGCGGGCATGGGACCGACCTTCCGAACACTGAAGCTTTCTTT. It yields the protein CSGHGTDLPNTEAFF. Filled out from reference TRBV29-1 and TRBJ1-1, the complete variable domain reads SAVISQKPSRDICQRGTSLTIQCQVDSQVTMMFWYRQQPGQSLTLIATANQGSEATYESGFVIDKFPISRPNLTFSTLTVSNMSPEDSSIYLCSGHGTDLPNTEAFFGQGTRLTVV.

CDR3 sequence: CASSERPGGPDTQYF. The CDR3 DNA follows: TGTGCCAGCAGCGAAAGGCCGGGAGGCCCAGATACGCAGTATTTT. The V and J genes are TRBV7-2 and TRBJ2-3, with 7 bases fitting TRBD2. CDR3 length: 15 residues. Looked up from germline, CDR1 is SGHTA and CDR2 is FQGNSA. V dropped 5 bases and J dropped 4; count of bases not matched to a gene: 9.

This clonotype was recorded at least ten times. This chain uses TRBV24-1 with TRBJ2-2, with D tentatively TRBD1 (6 bases). The V gene lost 12 bases and the J gene lost 3 bases, with 10 bases spanning the gap. Germline values: CDR1 KGHDR, CDR2 SFDVKD. This CDR3 comprises 12 residues. The CDR3 is CASAGDTGELFF. The CDR3 region has the DNA TGTGCCTCGGCAGGGGACACCGGGGAGCTGTTTTTT.

This clonotype has a count of ten or more. The J gene is TRBJ2-5, the V gene TRBV11-3; 9 bases map to TRBD1. CDR1 is SGHNT and CDR2 is YENEEA in the germline V gene. Losses at the gene ends were 5 bases for V and 1 base for J; bases not matched to a gene: 11. The CDR3 covers 17 residues. For the CDR3, the DNA is TGTGCCAGCAGCCAGGACCGGGACAGGGCACTCCAAGAGACCCAGTACTTC. Amino acids: CASSQDRDRALQETQYF.

CDR3 bases: TGCGCCAGCCGAACCATAGATACGCAGTATTTT. This codes for CASRTIDTQYF. The V and J genes are TRBV10-2 and TRBJ2-3; D gene uncertain. The CDR3 runs to 11 residues. With 8 bases removed from V and 5 bases from J, the gap between germline ends came to 8 bases. Germline V gives CDR1 WSHSY, CDR2 SAAADI.